A selection of T cell receptor beta chains follows, all from one sample in a study of blood T cell repertoires in COVID-19. Using immunoSEQ multiplex PCR, the repertoire was profiled, and TCRdb retains in-frame clones only, with some absent. The sample shows 120,000 to 150,000 clones, 80% to 90% of them seen only once. Sequenced material: peripheral blood. The receptors stem from a woman aged 45 to 65 with active or convalescent COVID-19. The conserved cysteine and the conserved F or W are not part of the CDR3 here. The order of the fields is J gene, V gene, CDR3 protein.

TRBJ1-2 TRBV15 ATSSLGGDPNYGYT
TRBJ2-2 TRBV7-6 ASSLGQTGELF
TRBJ2-5 TRBV15 ATSRDFNAGGQETQY
TRBJ2-1 TRBV6-2/TRBV6-3 ASSPSGSYYNEQF
TRBJ1-4 TRBV4-1 ASSPIQGNEKLF
TRBJ1-1 TRBV15 ATSREGYTEAF
TRBJ1-3 TRBV6-2/TRBV6-3 ASSPWTAGGTIY
TRBJ2-3 TRBV28 ASSFLAGDRDTQY
TRBJ2-5 TRBV27 ASSALSGSVKTQY
TRBJ1-2 TRBV4-3 ASSQDYGTGGYGYT
TRBJ1-5 TRBV12-5 ASGPSWDSRNSNQPQH
TRBJ1-1 TRBV5-1 ASSMRVGTEAF
TRBJ1-4 TRBV6-5 ASSYAPRQPDEKLF
TRBJ2-7 TRBV20-1 SAKEQGEQY
TRBJ1-1 TRBV29-1 SVRTEWTEAF
TRBJ1-1 TRBV11-1 ASSYTGVTEAF
TRBJ2-3 TRBV5-1 ASSGGAGVTDTQY
TRBJ2-5 TRBV7-3 ASSLTRTEETQY
TRBJ2-7 TRBV18 ASSSRSYEQY
TRBJ2-7 TRBV7-2 ASSLAPGPYEQY
TRBJ2-2 TRBV10-3 AISELETNTGELF
TRBJ1-2 TRBV9 ASSDRPDRSYYGYT